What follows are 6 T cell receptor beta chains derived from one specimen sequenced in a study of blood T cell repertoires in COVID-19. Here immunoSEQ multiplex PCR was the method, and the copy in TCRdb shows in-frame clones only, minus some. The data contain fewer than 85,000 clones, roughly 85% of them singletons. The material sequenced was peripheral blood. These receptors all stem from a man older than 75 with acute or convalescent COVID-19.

CDR3 DNA: TGTGCCAGCAGTCCCCCGGGACATCGGAATTCACCCCTCCACTTT. It is translated as CASSPPGHRNSPLHF. V usage is TRBV6-5 and J usage is TRBJ1-6; TRBD1 might be the D (6 bases). Trimming cost V 5 bases and J 7 bases, with 15 bases left between them. Germline V lookup: CDR1 MNHEY, CDR2 SVGAGI. This CDR3 comprises 15 residues.

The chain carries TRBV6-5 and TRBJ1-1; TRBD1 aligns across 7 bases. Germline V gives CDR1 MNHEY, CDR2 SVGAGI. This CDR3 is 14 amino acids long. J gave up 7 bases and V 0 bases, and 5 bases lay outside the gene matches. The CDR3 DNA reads TGTGCCAGCAGTTACTCACGGACAGGTCTTGAAGCTTTCTTT. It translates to CASSYSRTGLEAFF.

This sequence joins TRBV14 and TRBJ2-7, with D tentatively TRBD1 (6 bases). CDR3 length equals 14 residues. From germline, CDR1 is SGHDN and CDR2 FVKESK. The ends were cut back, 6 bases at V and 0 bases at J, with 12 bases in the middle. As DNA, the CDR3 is TGTGCCAGCAGATTGAGGGACAACTCCTACGAGCAGTACTTC. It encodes CASRLRDNSYEQYF.

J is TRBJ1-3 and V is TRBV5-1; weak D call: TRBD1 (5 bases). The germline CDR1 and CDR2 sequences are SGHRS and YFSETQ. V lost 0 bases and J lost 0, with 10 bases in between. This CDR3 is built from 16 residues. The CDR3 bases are TGCGCCAGCAGCTTGGATGGGACTCTCTCTGGAAACACCATATATTTT. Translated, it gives CASSLDGTLSGNTIYF.

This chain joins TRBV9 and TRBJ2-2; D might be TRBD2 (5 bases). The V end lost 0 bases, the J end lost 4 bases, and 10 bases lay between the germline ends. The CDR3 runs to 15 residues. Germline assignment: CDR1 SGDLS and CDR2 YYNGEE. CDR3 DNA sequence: TGTGCCAGCAGCGTAGGAGGAGGCTCCACCGGGGAGCTGTTTTTT. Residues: CASSVGGGSTGELFF.

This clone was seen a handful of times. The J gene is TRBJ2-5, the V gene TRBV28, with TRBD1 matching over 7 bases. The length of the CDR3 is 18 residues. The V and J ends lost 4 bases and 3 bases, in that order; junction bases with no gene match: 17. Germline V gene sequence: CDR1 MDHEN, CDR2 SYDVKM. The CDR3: CASSSFNPRDSLEETQYF. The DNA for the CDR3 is TGTGCCAGCAGTTCCTTCAACCCCAGGGACAGCTTAGAAGAGACCCAGTACTTC.